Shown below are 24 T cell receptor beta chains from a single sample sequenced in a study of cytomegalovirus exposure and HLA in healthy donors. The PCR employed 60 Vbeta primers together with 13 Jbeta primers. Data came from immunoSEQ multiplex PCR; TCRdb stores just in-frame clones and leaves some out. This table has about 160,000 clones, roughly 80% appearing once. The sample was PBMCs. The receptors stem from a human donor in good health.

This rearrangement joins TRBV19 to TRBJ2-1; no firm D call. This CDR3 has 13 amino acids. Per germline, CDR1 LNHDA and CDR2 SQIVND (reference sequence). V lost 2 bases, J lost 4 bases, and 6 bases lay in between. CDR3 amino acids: CASSIRRYNEQFF. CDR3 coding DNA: TGTGCCAGTAGTATACGGAGATACAATGAGCAGTTCTTC. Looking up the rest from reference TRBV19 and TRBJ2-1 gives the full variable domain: DGGITQSPKYLFRKEGQNVTLSCEQNLNHDAMYWYRQDPGQGLRLIYYSQIVNDFQKGDIAEGYSVSREKKESFPLTVTSAQKNPTAFYLCASSIRRYNEQFFGPGTRLTVL.

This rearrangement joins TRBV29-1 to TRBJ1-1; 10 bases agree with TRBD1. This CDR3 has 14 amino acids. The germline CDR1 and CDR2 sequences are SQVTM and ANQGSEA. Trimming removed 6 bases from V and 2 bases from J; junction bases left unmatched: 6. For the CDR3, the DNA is TGCAGCGTGTCGGGACAGGGGTTCAACACTGAAGCTTTCTTT. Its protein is CSVSGQGFNTEAFF.

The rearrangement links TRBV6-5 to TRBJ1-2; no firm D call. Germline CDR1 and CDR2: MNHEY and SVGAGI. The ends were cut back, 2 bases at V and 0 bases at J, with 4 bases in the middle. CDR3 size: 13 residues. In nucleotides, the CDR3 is TGTGCCAGCAGTTACGGGCCTAACTATGGCTACACCTTC. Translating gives CASSYGPNYGYTF.

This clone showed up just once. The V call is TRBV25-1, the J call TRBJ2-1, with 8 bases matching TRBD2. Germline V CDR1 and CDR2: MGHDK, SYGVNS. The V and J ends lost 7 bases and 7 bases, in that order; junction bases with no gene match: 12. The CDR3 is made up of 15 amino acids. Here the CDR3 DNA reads TGTGCCAGCACCCTCGGGGGGGCCGCTGGGAATGAGCAGTTCTTC. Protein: CASTLGGAAGNEQFF.

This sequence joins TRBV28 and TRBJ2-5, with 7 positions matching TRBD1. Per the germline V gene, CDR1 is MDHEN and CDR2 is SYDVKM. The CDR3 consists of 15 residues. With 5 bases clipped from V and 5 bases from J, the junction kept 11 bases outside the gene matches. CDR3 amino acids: CASSTRQGQGETQYF. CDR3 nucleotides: TGTGCCAGCAGTACAAGACAGGGTCAAGGTGAGACCCAGTACTTC.

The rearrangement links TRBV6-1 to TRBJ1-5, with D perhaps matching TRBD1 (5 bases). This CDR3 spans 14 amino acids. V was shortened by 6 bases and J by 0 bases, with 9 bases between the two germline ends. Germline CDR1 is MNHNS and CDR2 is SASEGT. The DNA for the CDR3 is TGTGCCAGCAGGGAGGGGTATAGCAATCAGCCCCAGCATTTT. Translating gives CASREGYSNQPQHF.

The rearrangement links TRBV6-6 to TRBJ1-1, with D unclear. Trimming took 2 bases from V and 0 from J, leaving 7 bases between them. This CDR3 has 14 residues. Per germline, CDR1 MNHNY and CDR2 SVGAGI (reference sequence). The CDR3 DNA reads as TGTGCCAGCAGTTACCGGTCCCTGAACACTGAAGCTTTCTTT. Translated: CASSYRSLNTEAFF.

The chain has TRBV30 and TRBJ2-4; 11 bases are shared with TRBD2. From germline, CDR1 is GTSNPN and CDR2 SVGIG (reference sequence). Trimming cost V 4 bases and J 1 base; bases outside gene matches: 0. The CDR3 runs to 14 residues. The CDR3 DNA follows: TGTGCCTGGACTAGCGGGGGGGCCAAAAACATTCAGTACTTC. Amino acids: CAWTSGGAKNIQYF. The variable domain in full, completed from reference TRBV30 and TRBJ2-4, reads SQTIHQWPATLVQPVGSPLSLECTVEGTSNPNLYWYRQAAGRGLQLLFYSVGIGQISSEVPQNLSASRPQDRQFILSSKKLLLSDSGFYLCAWTSGGAKNIQYFGAGTRLSVL.

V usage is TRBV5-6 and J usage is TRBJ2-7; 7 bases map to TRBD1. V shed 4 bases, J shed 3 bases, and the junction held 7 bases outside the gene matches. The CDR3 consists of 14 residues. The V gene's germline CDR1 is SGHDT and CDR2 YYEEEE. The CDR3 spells CASSEGRDSYEQYF. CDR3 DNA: TGTGCCAGCAGCGAGGGCCGGGACAGCTACGAGCAGTACTTC. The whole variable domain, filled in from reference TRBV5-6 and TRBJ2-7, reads DAGVTQSPTHLIKTRGQQVTLRCSPKSGHDTVSWYQQALGQGPQFIFQYYEEEERQRGNFPDRFSGHQFPNYSSELNVNALLLGDSALYLCASSEGRDSYEQYFGPGTRLTVT.

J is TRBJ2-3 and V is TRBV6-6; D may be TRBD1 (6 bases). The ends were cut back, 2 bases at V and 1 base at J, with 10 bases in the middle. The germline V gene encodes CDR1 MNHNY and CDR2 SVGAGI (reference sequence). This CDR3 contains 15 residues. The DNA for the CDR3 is TGTGCCAGCAGTTACGGTCACAGGGGCACAGATACGCAGTATTTT. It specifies CASSYGHRGTDTQYF.

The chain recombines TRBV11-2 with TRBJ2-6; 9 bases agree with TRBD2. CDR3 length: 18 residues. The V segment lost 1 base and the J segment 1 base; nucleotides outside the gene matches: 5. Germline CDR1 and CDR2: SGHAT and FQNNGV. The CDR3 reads CASSLGAGGFSGANVLTF. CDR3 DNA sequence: TGTGCCAGCAGCTTAGGCGCGGGAGGGTTTTCTGGGGCCAACGTCCTGACTTTC.

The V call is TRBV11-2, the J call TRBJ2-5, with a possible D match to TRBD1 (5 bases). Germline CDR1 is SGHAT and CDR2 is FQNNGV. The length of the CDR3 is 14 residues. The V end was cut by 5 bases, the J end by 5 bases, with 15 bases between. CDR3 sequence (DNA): TGTGCCAGCAGCCTCAGGGCCATGAGGGAGACCCAGTACTTC. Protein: CASSLRAMRETQYF.

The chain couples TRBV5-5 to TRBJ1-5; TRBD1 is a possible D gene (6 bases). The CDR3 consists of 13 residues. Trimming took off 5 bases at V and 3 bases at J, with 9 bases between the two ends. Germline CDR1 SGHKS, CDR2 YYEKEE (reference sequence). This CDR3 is CASRLGHNQPQHF. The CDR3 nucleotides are TGTGCCAGCAGACTGGGACACAATCAGCCCCAGCATTTT.

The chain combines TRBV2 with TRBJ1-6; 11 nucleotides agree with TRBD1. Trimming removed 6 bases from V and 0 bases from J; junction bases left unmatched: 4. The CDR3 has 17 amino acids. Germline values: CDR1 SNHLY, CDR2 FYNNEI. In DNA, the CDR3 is TGTGCCAGCAGGGGACAGGGGGTGAGCTCCTATAATTCACCCCTCCACTTT. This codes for CASRGQGVSSYNSPLHF. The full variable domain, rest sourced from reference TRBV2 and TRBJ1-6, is EPEVTQTPSHQVTQMGQEVILRCVPISNHLYFYWYRQILGQKVEFLVSFYNNEISEKSEIFDDQFSVERPDGSNFTLKIRSTKLEDSAMYFCASRGQGVSSYNSPLHFGNGTRLTVT.

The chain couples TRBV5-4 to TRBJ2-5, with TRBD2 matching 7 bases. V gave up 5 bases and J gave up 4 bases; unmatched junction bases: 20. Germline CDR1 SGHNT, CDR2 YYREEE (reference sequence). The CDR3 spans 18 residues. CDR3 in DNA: TGTGCCAGCAGTGCGCGTTTGCGGGGGAGGAGGGTAGGAGAGACCCAGTACTTC. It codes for CASSARLRGRRVGETQYF. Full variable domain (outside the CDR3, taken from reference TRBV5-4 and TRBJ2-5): ETGVTQSPTHLIKTRGQQVTLRCSSQSGHNTVSWYQQALGQGPQFIFQYYREEENGRGNFPPRFSGLQFPNYSSELNVNALELDDSALYLCASSARLRGRRVGETQYFGPGTRLLVL.

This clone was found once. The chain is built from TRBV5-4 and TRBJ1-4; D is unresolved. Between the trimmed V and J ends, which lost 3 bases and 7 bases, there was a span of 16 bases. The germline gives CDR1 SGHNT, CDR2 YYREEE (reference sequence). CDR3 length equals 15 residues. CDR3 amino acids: CASSSNRQGSEKLFF. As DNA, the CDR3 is TGTGCCAGCAGCTCAAATCGACAAGGGAGTGAAAAACTGTTTTTT.

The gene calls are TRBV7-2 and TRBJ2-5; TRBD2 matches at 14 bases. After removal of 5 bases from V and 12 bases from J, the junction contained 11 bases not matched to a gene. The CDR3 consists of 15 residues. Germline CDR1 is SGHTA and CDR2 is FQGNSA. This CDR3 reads CASSPQGLAGAYEYF. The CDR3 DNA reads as TGTGCCAGCAGCCCGCAGGGACTAGCGGGGGCCTACGAGTACTTC.

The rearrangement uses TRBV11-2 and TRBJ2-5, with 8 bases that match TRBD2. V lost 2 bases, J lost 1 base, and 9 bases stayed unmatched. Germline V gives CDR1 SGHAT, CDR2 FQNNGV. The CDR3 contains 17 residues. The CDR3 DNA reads TGTGCCAGCAGCTTAAGATGGCGGGGGGAAGTCCAAGAGACCCAGTACTTC. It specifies CASSLRWRGEVQETQYF.

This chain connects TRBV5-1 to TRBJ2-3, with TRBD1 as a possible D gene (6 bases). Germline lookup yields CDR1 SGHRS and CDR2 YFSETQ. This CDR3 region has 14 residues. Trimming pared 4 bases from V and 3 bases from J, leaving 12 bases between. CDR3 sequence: CASSHGQKTDTQYF. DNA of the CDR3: TGCGCCAGCAGCCACGGACAGAAAACAGATACGCAGTATTTT.

This CDR3 reads CASSVEQGARTEAFF. DNA for the CDR3: TGTGCCAGCAGCGTAGAACAGGGGGCAAGGACTGAAGCTTTCTTT. This rearrangement joins TRBV9 to TRBJ1-1; 9 bases match TRBD1. Germline V gene data show CDR1 as SGDLS and CDR2 as YYNGEE. V lost 0 bases and J lost 5; bases outside the gene matches: 5. This CDR3 is 15 amino acids long.

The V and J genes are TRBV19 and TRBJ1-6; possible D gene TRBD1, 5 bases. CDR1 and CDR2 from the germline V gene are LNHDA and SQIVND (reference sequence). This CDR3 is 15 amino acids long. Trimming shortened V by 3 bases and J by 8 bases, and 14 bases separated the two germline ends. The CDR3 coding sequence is TGTGCCAGTAGTATTGCGGGGGTCCGTCATTCACCCCTCCACTTT. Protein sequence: CASSIAGVRHSPLHF. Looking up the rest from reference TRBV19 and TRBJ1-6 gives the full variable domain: DGGITQSPKYLFRKEGQNVTLSCEQNLNHDAMYWYRQDPGQGLRLIYYSQIVNDFQKGDIAEGYSVSREKKESFPLTVTSAQKNPTAFYLCASSIAGVRHSPLHFGNGTRLTVT.

The CDR3 reads CASSVDPSYGYTF. In DNA form, the CDR3 reads TGTGCCAGCAGCGTGGACCCCTCCTACGGCTACACCTTC. The chain combines TRBV5-4 with TRBJ1-2; D unclear. Germline-derived CDR1 and CDR2 are SGHNT and YYREEE (reference sequence). The CDR3 contains 13 residues. V shed 4 bases and J shed 8 bases, with 15 bases lying between them.

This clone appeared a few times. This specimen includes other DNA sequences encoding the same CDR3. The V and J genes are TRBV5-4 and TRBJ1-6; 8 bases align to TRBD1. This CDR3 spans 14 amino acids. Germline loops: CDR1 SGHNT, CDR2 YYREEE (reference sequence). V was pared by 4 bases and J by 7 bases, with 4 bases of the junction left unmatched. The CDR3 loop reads CASSLGQGNSPLHF. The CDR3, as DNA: TGTGCCAGCAGCCTCGGACAGGGCAATTCACCCCTCCACTTT.

The CDR3 here is CASSPGTLGTEAFF. CDR3 sequence (DNA): TGTGCCAGCTCACCCGGGACTCTAGGCACTGAAGCTTTCTTT. This chain connects TRBV18 to TRBJ1-1; tentative D call: TRBD1 (5 bases). V was clipped by 3 bases and J by 4 bases, with 12 bases between them. The CDR3 is 14 amino acids. Per the germline V gene, CDR1 is KGHSH and CDR2 is LQKENI.